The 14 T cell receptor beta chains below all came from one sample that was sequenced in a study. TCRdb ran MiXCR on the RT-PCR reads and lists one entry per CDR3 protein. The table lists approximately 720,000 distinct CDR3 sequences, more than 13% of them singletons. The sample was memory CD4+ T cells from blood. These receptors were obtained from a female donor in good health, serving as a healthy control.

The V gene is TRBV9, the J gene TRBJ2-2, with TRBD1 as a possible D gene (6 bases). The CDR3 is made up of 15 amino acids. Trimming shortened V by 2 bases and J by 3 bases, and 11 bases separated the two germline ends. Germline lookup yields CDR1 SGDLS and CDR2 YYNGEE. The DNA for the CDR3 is TGTGCCAGCAGCGTCACAGGGTCGGACACCGGGGAGCTGTTTTTT. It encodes CASSVTGSDTGELFF.

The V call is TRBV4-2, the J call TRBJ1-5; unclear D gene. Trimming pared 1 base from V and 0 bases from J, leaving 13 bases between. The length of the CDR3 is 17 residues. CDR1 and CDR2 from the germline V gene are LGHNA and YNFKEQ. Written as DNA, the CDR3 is TGTGCCAGCAGCCAAGGATCGGGAATGAGTAGCAATCAGCCCCAGCATTTT. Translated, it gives CASSQGSGMSSNQPQHF.

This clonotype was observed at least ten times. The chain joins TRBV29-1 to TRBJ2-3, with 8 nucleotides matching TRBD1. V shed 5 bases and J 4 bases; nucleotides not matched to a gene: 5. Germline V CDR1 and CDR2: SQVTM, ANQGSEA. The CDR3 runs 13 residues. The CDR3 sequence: CSVQGAGPDTQYF. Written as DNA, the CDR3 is TGCAGCGTTCAGGGGGCCGGTCCAGATACGCAGTATTTT.

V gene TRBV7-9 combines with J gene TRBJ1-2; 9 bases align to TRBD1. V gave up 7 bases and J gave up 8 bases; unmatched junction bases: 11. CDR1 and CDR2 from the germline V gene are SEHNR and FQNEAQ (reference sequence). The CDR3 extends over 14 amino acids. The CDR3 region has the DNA TGTGCCAGCACCGAGGGACAGGGTAAAGGGGGCTACACCTTC. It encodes CASTEGQGKGGYTF.

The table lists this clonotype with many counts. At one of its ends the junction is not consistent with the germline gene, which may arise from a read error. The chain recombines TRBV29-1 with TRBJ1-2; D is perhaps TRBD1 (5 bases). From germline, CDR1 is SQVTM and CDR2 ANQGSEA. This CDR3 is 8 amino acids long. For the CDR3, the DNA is TGCAGCGTTCGGGGGGGATCCTTC. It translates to CSVRGGSF.

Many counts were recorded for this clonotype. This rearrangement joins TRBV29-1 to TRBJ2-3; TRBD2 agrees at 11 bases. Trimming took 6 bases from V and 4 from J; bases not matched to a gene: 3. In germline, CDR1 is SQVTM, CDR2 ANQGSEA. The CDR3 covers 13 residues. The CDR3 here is CSVGLAEADTQYF. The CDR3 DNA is TGCAGCGTGGGACTAGCGGAAGCAGATACGCAGTATTTT.

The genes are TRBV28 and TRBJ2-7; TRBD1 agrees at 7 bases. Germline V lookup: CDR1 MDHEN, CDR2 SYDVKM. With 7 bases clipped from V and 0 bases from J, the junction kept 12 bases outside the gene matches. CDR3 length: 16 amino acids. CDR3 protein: CASTREGQIFSYEQYF. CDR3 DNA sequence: TGTGCCAGCACTAGAGAGGGACAGATCTTCTCCTACGAGCAGTACTTC.

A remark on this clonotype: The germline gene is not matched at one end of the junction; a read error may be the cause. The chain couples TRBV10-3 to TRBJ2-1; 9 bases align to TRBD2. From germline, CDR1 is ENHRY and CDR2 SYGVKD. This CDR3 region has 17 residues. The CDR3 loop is CAISVWEAGGPSNKQFF. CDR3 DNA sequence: TGTGCCATCAGTGTGTGGGAGGCGGGAGGGCCGTCCAATAAGCAGTTCTTC.

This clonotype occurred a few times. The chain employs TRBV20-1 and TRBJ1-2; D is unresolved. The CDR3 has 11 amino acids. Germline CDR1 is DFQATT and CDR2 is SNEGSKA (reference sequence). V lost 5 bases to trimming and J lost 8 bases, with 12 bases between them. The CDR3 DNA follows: TGCAGTGCTCCGCAGAGGCTAGGCTACACCTTC. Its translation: CSAPQRLGYTF.

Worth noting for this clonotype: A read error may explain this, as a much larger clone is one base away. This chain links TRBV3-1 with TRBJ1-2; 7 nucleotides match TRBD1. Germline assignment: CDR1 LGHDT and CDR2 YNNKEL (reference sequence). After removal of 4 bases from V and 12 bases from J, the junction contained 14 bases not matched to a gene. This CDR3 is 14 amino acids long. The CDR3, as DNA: TGTGCCAGCAGCCCGCCGAGACAGGGAGGGCATCACACCTTC. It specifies CASSPPRQGGHHTF. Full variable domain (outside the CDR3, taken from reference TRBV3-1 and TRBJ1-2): DTAVSQTPKYLVTQMGNDKSIKCEQNLGHDTMYWYKQDSKKFLKIMFSYNNKELIINETVPNRFSPKSPDKAHLNLHINSLELGDSAVYFCASSPPRQGGHHTFGSGTRLTVV.

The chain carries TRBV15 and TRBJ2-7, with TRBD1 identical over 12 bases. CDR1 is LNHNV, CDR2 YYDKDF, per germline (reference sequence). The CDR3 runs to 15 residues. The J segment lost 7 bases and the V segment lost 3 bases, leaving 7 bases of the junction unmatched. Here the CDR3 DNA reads TGTGCCACCAGCAGCCTCGGGACAGGGGGCCGGGAGCAGTACTTC. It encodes CATSSLGTGGREQYF.

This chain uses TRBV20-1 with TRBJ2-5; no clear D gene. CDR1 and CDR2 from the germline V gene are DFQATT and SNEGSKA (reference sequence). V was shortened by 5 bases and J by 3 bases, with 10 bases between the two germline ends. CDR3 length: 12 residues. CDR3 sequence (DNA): TGCAGTGCTCCCTGGGGAAAAGAGACCCAGTACTTC. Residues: CSAPWGKETQYF.

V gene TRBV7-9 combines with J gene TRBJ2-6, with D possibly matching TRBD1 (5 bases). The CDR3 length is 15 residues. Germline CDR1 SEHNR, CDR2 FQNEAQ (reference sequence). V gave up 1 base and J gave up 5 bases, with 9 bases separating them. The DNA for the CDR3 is TGTGCCAGCAGCTTAGAAGGGGTTAGGGCCAACGTCCTGACTTTC. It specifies CASSLEGVRANVLTF.

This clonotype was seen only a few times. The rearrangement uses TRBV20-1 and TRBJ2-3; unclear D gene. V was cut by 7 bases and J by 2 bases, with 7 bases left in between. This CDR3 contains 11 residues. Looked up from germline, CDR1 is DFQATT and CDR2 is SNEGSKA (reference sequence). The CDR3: CSEGLTDTQYF. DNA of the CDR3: TGCAGTGAAGGGCTCACAGATACGCAGTATTTT.